This T cell receptor beta chain was obtained from a study of shared clonotypes between healthy human individuals. Regarding the study as a whole: It was the non-shared clonotypes that had lower generation probabilities than clonotypes shared by all four donors. Enrolling few donors narrowed the genetic and exposure-history diversity that was represented.

Trimming removed 5 bases at V and 7 bases at J, with 17 bases between. This CDR3 comprises 14 residues. Looked up from germline, CDR1 is MDHEN and CDR2 is SYDVKM. There are a few counts of this clone. Its antigen is currently unknown. The sample has other DNA sequences that encode this CDR3 too. Sequencing used immunoSEQ multiplex PCR; TCRdb keeps in-frame clones, though not all of them. The repertoire consists of about 2.3 million clones, with just over 90% occurring once and the leading ten covering around 0.4%. The sequence derives from a man between 18 and 29 years old in good health. Some clones in this sample may be carry-over from other donors' samples. The rearrangement joins TRBV28 to TRBJ1-1; D is uncertain. The sequencing input was naive CD4+ T cells from PBMCs. Subset meaning: CD45RA+ positively selected. CDR3 region: CASSLRASGGEAFF. In DNA form, the CDR3 reads TGTGCCAGCAGTCTCCGAGCGTCAGGCGGTGAAGCTTTCTTT.